A single sample is the source of the 4 T cell receptor beta chains below, sequenced in a study of blood T cell repertoires in COVID-19. Assay: immunoSEQ multiplex PCR; the TCRdb copy retains only in-frame clones and omits some. The sample lists approximately 170,000 clones, roughly 89% occurring once. Material for sequencing was peripheral blood. The source is a man aged 18 to 29 with active or convalescent COVID-19.

This clone has more than one count but fewer than ten. V usage is TRBV4-3 and J usage is TRBJ1-6; TRBD1 agrees at 11 bases. The CDR3 has 14 residues. V shed 5 bases, J shed 8 bases, and the junction held 2 bases outside the gene matches. CDR1 LGHNA and CDR2 YSLEER come from the germline V gene. The chain's CDR3 is CASSSGQGDSPLHF. The CDR3 DNA reads TGCGCCAGCAGCTCGGGACAGGGGGATTCACCCCTCCACTTT.

The chain couples TRBV15 to TRBJ2-1, with D tentatively TRBD2 (5 bases). Per germline, CDR1 LNHNV and CDR2 YYDKDF (reference sequence). V was clipped by 5 bases and J by 8 bases, with 10 bases between them. This CDR3 region has 12 residues. CDR3: CATSGRRDEQFF. The CDR3, as DNA: TGTGCCACCAGCGGGCGGCGGGATGAGCAGTTCTTC.

This chain joins TRBV14 and TRBJ2-1, with D possibly matching TRBD2 (5 bases). The germline V gene encodes CDR1 SGHDN and CDR2 FVKESK. The CDR3 has 17 amino acids. Trimming took 0 bases from V and 4 from J, leaving 16 bases between them. CDR3 DNA sequence: TGTGCCAGCAGCCAAGATGGCGGGTACCCCAATTACAATGAGCAGTTCTTC. It codes for CASSQDGGYPNYNEQFF.

The rearrangement uses TRBV6-4 and TRBJ2-1; 11 nucleotides align to TRBD2. The trim removed 4 bases at V and 8 bases at J, leaving 7 bases unmatched. The germline gives CDR1 MRHNA, CDR2 SNTAGT. This CDR3 has 15 amino acids. The CDR3 reads CASSVTSGTLDEQFF. As DNA, the CDR3 is TGTGCCAGCAGTGTGACTAGCGGGACGCTCGATGAGCAGTTCTTC.